These 5 T cell receptor beta chains were all obtained from the same sample, sequenced in a study of blood T cell repertoires in COVID-19. TCRdb keeps only in-frame clones here, not all; method: immunoSEQ multiplex PCR. The table shows 350,000 to 450,000 clones, with around 85% occurring only once. Source material: peripheral blood. Source of these receptors: a young woman with acute or convalescent COVID-19.

A note on this clone: An end of the junction does not agree with germline; a read error may underlie this. V is TRBV29-1 and J is TRBJ2-3; TRBD1 agrees at 11 bases. Germline V gives CDR1 SQVTM, CDR2 ANQGSEA. The CDR3 extends over 15 amino acids. The CDR3 DNA reads as TGCAGCGTTGAACCTCGGACAGGGGGCACGGATACGCAGTATTTT. Translated, it gives CSVEPRTGGTDTQYF.

This clone appeared once. The V call is TRBV3-1 (or the pseudogene TRBV3-2), the J call TRBJ2-1, with 9 bases lining up with TRBD1. With V trimmed by 2 bases and J by 8 bases, 7 bases remained unmatched. The CDR3 has 15 amino acids. Per the germline V gene, CDR1 is LGHDT and CDR2 is YNNKEL (reference sequence). CDR3 in amino acids: CASSQPQGALYEQFF. The DNA for the CDR3 is TGTGCCAGCAGCCAACCACAGGGGGCCTTGTATGAGCAGTTCTTC.

This chain joins TRBV6-1 and TRBJ1-1, with D tentatively TRBD1 (6 bases). The germline V gene encodes CDR1 MNHNS and CDR2 SASEGT. This CDR3 comprises 14 residues. Trimming left V 3 bases short and J 6 bases short, with 14 bases between. CDR3 sequence reads: CASSDVQGLPEAFF. The DNA for the CDR3 is TGTGCCAGCAGTGATGTGCAGGGGCTCCCTGAAGCTTTCTTT.

The chain uses TRBV20-1 and TRBJ1-2; D is ambiguous. V was cut by 3 bases and J by 3 bases, with 5 bases left in between. CDR3 size: 11 residues. Per germline, CDR1 DFQATT and CDR2 SNEGSKA (reference sequence). The CDR3 coding sequence is TGCAGTGCTAGGTCTGACTATGGCTACACCTTC. It translates to CSARSDYGYTF.

This chain connects TRBV5-1 to TRBJ1-2; 7 positions match TRBD1. After removal of 2 bases from V and 8 bases from J, the junction contained 6 bases not matched to a gene. Per germline, CDR1 SGHRS and CDR2 YFSETQ. CDR3 length: 13 residues. CDR3 DNA: TGCGCCAGCAGCTTCCAGGGGGAAAAGGGCTACACCTTC. As protein: CASSFQGEKGYTF.